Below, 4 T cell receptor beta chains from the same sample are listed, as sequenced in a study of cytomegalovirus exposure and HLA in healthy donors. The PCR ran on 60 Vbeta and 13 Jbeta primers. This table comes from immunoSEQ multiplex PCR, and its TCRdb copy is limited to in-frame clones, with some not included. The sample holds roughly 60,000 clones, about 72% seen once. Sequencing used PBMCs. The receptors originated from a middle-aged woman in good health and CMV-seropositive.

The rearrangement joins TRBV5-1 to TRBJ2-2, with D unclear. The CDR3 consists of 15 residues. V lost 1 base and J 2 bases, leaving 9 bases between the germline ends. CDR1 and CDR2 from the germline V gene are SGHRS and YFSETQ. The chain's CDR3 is CASSLKIGNTGELFF. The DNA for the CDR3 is TGCGCCAGCAGCTTGAAAATCGGTAACACCGGGGAGCTGTTTTTT.

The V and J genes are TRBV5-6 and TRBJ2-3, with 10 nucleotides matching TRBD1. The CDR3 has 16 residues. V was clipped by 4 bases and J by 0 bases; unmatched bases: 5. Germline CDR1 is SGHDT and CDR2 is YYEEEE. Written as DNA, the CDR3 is TGTGCCAGCAGCATTTCGACAGGGGGCAGCACAGATACGCAGTATTTT. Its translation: CASSISTGGSTDTQYF.

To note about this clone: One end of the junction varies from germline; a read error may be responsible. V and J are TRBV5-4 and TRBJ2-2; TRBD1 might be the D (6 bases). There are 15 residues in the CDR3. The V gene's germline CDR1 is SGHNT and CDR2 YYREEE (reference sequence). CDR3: CASSSGQTNAGELFF. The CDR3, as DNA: TGTGCCAGCAGCTCCGGACAGACGAACGCCGGGGAGCTGTTTTTT.

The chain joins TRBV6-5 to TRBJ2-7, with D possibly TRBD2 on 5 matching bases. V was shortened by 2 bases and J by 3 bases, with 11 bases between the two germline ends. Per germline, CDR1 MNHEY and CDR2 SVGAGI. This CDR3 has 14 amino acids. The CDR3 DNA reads TGTGCCAGCAGTTACCGGGGAATCAACTACGAGCAGTACTTC. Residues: CASSYRGINYEQYF.